A single T cell receptor beta chain is shown here with its context. As yet, its antigen is unknown. V lost 5 bases to trimming and J lost 4 bases; unmatched junction nucleotides: 6. Germline loops: CDR1 MGHDK, CDR2 SYGVNS. The CDR3 spans 14 residues. This record belongs to a study of siplizumab effects on memory and regulatory T cells. Findings and caveats of the study: Mappable alloreactive CD4+ clones were on average around 66% Treg-derived with siplizumab, 26.9% in controls.

This table comes from immunoSEQ multiplex PCR, and its TCRdb copy is limited to in-frame clones, with some not included. Here the sample spans some 97,000 clones, around 93% being singletons. The sample comprised non-Treg CD4+ T cells sorted from blood. J is TRBJ1-1 and V is TRBV25-1, with 8 bases lining up with TRBD1. The receptor's source is a human donor in good health. The CDR3 loop reads CASSQQGVGTEAFF. The DNA of the CDR3 is TGTGCCAGCAGTCAACAGGGGGTTGGCACTGAAGCTTTCTTT.